This entry lists 19 T cell receptor beta chains sequenced from one sample in a study of radiation and T cells in renal cell carcinoma. Described time point: blood 4 weeks post-SBRT, at nephrectomy. The treatment: 15 Gy SBRT to primary tumor, nephrectomy 4 weeks later. TCRdb keeps only in-frame clones here, not all; method: immunoSEQ multiplex PCR. The table shows over 85,000 clones, with about 85% occurring only once. The material was blood, obtained from a patient whose treatment included radiotherapy and nephrectomy. These receptors came from a man aged 45-60 years with renal cell carcinoma.

The CDR3 spells CASRLASTDTQYF. The CDR3 nucleotides read TGTGCCAGCAGGCTAGCTAGCACAGATACGCAGTATTTT. The genes are TRBV27 and TRBJ2-3; maybe TRBD2 (5 bases). CDR1 MNHEY and CDR2 SMNVEV come from the germline V gene (reference sequence). This CDR3 contains 13 residues. Deletions cut 6 bases from V and 0 bases from J, with 7 bases between.

The V call is TRBV5-1, the J call TRBJ2-7; the D gene could be TRBD1 or TRBD2 (5 bases each). Germline values: CDR1 SGHRS, CDR2 YFSETQ. This CDR3 region has 15 residues. Trimming took 0 bases from V and 5 from J, leaving 15 bases between them. The CDR3 DNA follows: TGCGCCAGCAGCTTGGTCGGGGCCAAGTTGGACGAGCAGTACTTC. Its translation is CASSLVGAKLDEQYF.

In this sample, this clone turned up once. The V gene is TRBV4-3, the J gene TRBJ2-3, with D possibly TRBD2 on 6 matching bases. Per the germline V gene, CDR1 is LGHNA and CDR2 is YSLEER. V was cut by 7 bases and J by 4 bases, with 12 bases left in between. The CDR3 sequence is 13 residues long. The CDR3 DNA follows: TGCGCCAGCAAACCCACGGGGGCAGATACGCAGTATTTT. It translates to CASKPTGADTQYF.

There are a few counts of this clone. The genes are TRBV18 and TRBJ1-5; no clear D gene. Germline lookup yields CDR1 KGHSH and CDR2 LQKENI. This CDR3 is built from 13 residues. The V end was cut by 2 bases, the J end by 6 bases, with 8 bases between. The CDR3 sequence: CASSPAPGQPQHF. CDR3 DNA: TGTGCCAGCTCACCAGCTCCCGGTCAGCCCCAGCATTTT.

The chain is built from TRBV18 and TRBJ1-5; a possible D gene is TRBD1 (6 bases). Germline values: CDR1 KGHSH, CDR2 LQKENI. Trimming took off 6 bases at V and 2 bases at J, with 14 bases between the two ends. There are 15 residues in the CDR3. In DNA, the CDR3 is TGTGCCAGCTCCTCCGGTGAGGGGGGCAATCAGCCCCAGCATTTT. This encodes CASSSGEGGNQPQHF.

The rearrangement links TRBV2 to TRBJ2-3; tentatively, D is TRBD1 or TRBD2 (5 bases each). The germline gives CDR1 SNHLY, CDR2 FYNNEI. This CDR3 contains 14 residues. Trimming shortened V by 3 bases and J by 1 base, and 8 bases separated the two germline ends. DNA of the CDR3: TGTGCCAGCAGTGATCAGGGAGGCACAGATACGCAGTATTTT. Translating gives CASSDQGGTDTQYF.

The genes are TRBV7-9 and TRBJ2-6; D remains ambiguous. Germline V CDR1 and CDR2: SEHNR, FQNEAQ (reference sequence). This CDR3 comprises 13 residues. The ends were cut back, 7 bases at V and 2 bases at J, with 6 bases in the middle. CDR3 loop: CASTRPGANVLTF. The CDR3, as DNA: TGTGCCAGCACAAGGCCTGGGGCCAACGTCCTGACTTTC.

A single count supports this clone. This chain links TRBV6-1 with TRBJ2-1; TRBD2 matches 9 bases. Germline V gene lookup returns CDR1 MNHNS and CDR2 SASEGT. J lost 0 bases, V lost 7 bases, and 4 bases had no gene match. The CDR3 runs to 15 residues. DNA for the CDR3: TGTGCCAGCAATCCGACTAGCGGCTCCTACAATGAGCAGTTCTTC. Translation gives CASNPTSGSYNEQFF.

The chain recombines TRBV6-5 with TRBJ1-4, with 8 bases fitting TRBD1. This CDR3 spans 14 amino acids. Germline CDR1 reads MNHEY; CDR2 reads SVGAGI. J gave up 4 bases and V 6 bases, and 4 bases lay outside the gene matches. Here the CDR3 reads CASSRQGINEKLFF. For the CDR3, the DNA is TGTGCCAGCAGCCGACAGGGGATTAATGAAAAACTGTTTTTT.

The chain links TRBV25-1 to TRBJ2-3; perhaps D is TRBD1 or TRBD2 (5 bases each). This CDR3 has 14 amino acids. Germline-derived CDR1 and CDR2 are MGHDK and SYGVNS. V was clipped by 4 bases and J by 4 bases, with 12 bases between them. The CDR3 sequence is CASSGDRFPDTQYF. CDR3 sequence (DNA): TGTGCCAGCAGTGGGGACCGCTTTCCAGATACGCAGTATTTT.

V is TRBV10-3 and J is TRBJ2-1; D unresolved. Trimming stripped 7 bases from V and 2 bases from J, with 12 bases between. Germline-derived CDR1 and CDR2 are ENHRY and SYGVKD. The CDR3 has 14 amino acids. The CDR3 DNA follows: TGTGCCATCACCGAAGACACAACCTACAATGAGCAGTTCTTC. Its protein product is CAITEDTTYNEQFF.

This sequence joins TRBV18 and TRBJ2-2; 9 bases match TRBD2. V gave up 0 bases and J gave up 4 bases; unmatched junction bases: 6. Germline CDR1 KGHSH, CDR2 LQKENI. This CDR3 is 17 amino acids long. The CDR3 is CASSPPGLAGGTGELFF. CDR3 in DNA: TGTGCCAGCTCACCACCGGGACTAGCCGGTGGCACCGGGGAGCTGTTTTTT.

CDR3 sequence reads: CASSQEGTSGGAGELFF. The CDR3 DNA is TGCGCCAGCAGCCAAGAGGGGACTAGCGGGGGTGCCGGGGAGCTGTTTTTT. The chain recombines TRBV4-3 with TRBJ2-2; 14 bases map to TRBD2. The germline gives CDR1 LGHNA, CDR2 YSLEER. Trimming cost V 0 bases and J 6 bases; bases outside gene matches: 3. This CDR3 has 17 amino acids.

The rearrangement joins TRBV5-1 to TRBJ2-5; D is uncertain. CDR3 length: 14 residues. Trimming took off 0 bases at V and 5 bases at J, with 11 bases between the two ends. The germline V gene has CDR1 SGHRS and CDR2 YFSETQ. CDR3: CASSLASVGETQYF. The CDR3 DNA reads as TGCGCCAGCAGCTTGGCCTCGGTGGGGGAGACCCAGTACTTC. The variable domain in full, completed from reference TRBV5-1 and TRBJ2-5, reads KAGVTQTPRYLIKTRGQQVTLSCSPISGHRSVSWYQQTPGQGLQFLFEYFSETQRNKGNFPGRFSGRQFSNSRSEMNVSTLELGDSALYLCASSLASVGETQYFGPGTRLLVL.

The rearrangement joins TRBV4-1 to TRBJ2-5; unclear D gene. Trimming removed 3 bases at V and 4 bases at J, with 12 bases between. CDR3 length equals 14 residues. Germline values: CDR1 MGHRA, CDR2 YSYEKL. The CDR3 is CASSHTQGGETQYF. CDR3 coding DNA: TGCGCCAGCAGCCATACACAAGGCGGAGAGACCCAGTACTTC.

This clone was seen once. V gene TRBV7-8 combines with J gene TRBJ2-5; the match to TRBD2 covers 13 bases. This CDR3 comprises 15 residues. The trim removed 1 base at V and 5 bases at J, leaving 1 base unmatched. Germline-derived CDR1 and CDR2 are SGHVS and FQNEAQ. CDR3 coding DNA: TGTGCCAGCAGCTTAGGGACTAGCGGGAGTGAGACCCAGTACTTC. As protein: CASSLGTSGSETQYF.

The table lists this clone with a count of one. V and J are TRBV19 and TRBJ1-2, with 7 bases identical to TRBD1. The V gene end was trimmed by 2 bases and the J gene end by 4 bases; junction bases not matched to a gene: 4. The CDR3 spans 14 residues. Per the germline V gene, CDR1 is LNHDA and CDR2 is SQIVND (reference sequence). CDR3 region: CASSINRDSYGYTF. CDR3 bases: TGTGCCAGTAGTATAAACCGGGACAGCTATGGCTACACCTTC.

This clone turned up a few times. Other DNA sequences from this sample encode an identical CDR3 as well. The V call is TRBV5-4, the J call TRBJ2-5; 9 bases match TRBD2. Germline V gene lookup returns CDR1 SGHNT and CDR2 YYREEE (reference sequence). The J segment lost 2 bases and the V segment lost 4 bases, leaving 3 bases of the junction unmatched. The CDR3 consists of 14 residues. CDR3 amino acids: CASSHSGSQETQYF. DNA of the CDR3: TGTGCCAGCAGCCATAGCGGGAGTCAAGAGACCCAGTACTTC.

This clone is a singleton in its sample. This chain joins TRBV2 and TRBJ2-3; D not certain. Germline CDR1 is SNHLY and CDR2 is FYNNEI. CDR3 length equals 13 residues. V was trimmed by 5 bases and J by 0 bases, leaving 6 bases between them. In DNA form, the CDR3 reads TGTGCCAGCAGTTACAGCAGCACAGATACGCAGTATTTT. Translated: CASSYSSTDTQYF.